The clone carrying this TCR beta chain was observed once. Its cognate antigen is unknown. This sample was taken from a study of CD8+CD57+ T cells in acquired aplastic anemia. In the study overall: Sorted CD4+ plus CD8+ cells gave DNA averaging approximately 3.2 ug. Notes on the study in general: Patients shared some 30 CD8+ CDR3 sequences with controls. Patients and healthy controls showed no significant CD8+ Simpson's diversity difference.

J gave up 0 bases and V 4 bases, and 3 bases lay outside the gene matches. The CDR3 contains 16 residues. The germline V gene has CDR1 SQVTM and CDR2 ANQGSEA. Genomic DNA constituted the template upon which TCR beta VDJ and CDR3 profiling was performed. TCRdb re-called the reads through MiXCR, storing one row per CDR3 protein. Seen here are about 190,000 distinct CDR3 sequences, 64% observed once, and the top ten hold about 43%. The origin of this receptor is a human donor with severe aplastic anemia or a healthy control (not recorded which). This chain uses TRBV29-1 with TRBJ2-3; TRBD2 aligns across 14 bases. Source material: sorted CD4+, CD8+, or CD8+CD57+ T cells (not recorded which) from PBMCs. CDR3 bases: TGCAGCGTTGGTTGGACTAGCGGGGGGAGCACAGATACGCAGTATTTT. Amino acids: CSVGWTSGGSTDTQYF.